These 28 T cell receptor beta chains originate from one sample sequenced in a study of T-cell memory formation after mild COVID-19. TCRdb called the 5' RACE reads again in MiXCR, with one record for every CDR3 protein. The repertoire holds hundreds of thousands of distinct CDR3 sequences, with roughly an eighth as singletons. Specimen: PBMCs or a T cell subset sorted from them (not recorded which). The source of these receptors is a man in his late teens or twenties who had mild COVID-19 (a few samples of this study predate the infection). Cell type and time point are not known.

In this sample, this clonotype turned up a few times. The CDR3 is CASSPGLAEHYEQYF. The CDR3, as DNA: TGTGCCAGCAGCCCGGGACTAGCGGAACACTACGAGCAGTACTTC. V gene TRBV14 combines with J gene TRBJ2-7, with 11 nucleotides matching TRBD2. The trim removed 4 bases at V and 3 bases at J, leaving 5 bases unmatched. There are 15 residues in the CDR3. From germline, CDR1 is SGHDN and CDR2 FVKESK.

The CDR3: CASSLEGKTEPQHF. CDR3 DNA: TGTGCCAGCAGCTTAGAGGGGAAAACTGAGCCCCAGCATTTT. The chain couples TRBV7-9 to TRBJ1-5; weak D call: TRBD1 (5 bases). Germline V lookup: CDR1 SEHNR, CDR2 FQNEAQ (reference sequence). V was pared by 1 base and J by 8 bases, with 12 bases between. This CDR3 comprises 14 residues.

The rearrangement joins TRBV5-1 to TRBJ1-1, with D hard to call. The germline CDR1 and CDR2 sequences are SGHRS and YFSETQ. The germline V and J ends were trimmed by 2 bases and 1 base, with 9 bases remaining between them. This CDR3 is 14 amino acids long. The CDR3 DNA reads as TGCGCCAGCAGCTTCAAGACGGAGAACACTGAAGCTTTCTTT. The encoded protein is CASSFKTENTEAFF.

This clonotype was found many times. This chain links TRBV4-3 with TRBJ1-1; perhaps TRBD1 as D (6 bases). V lost 4 bases and J lost 7, with 16 bases in between. Germline CDR1 reads LGHNA; CDR2 reads YSLEER. The CDR3 runs to 14 residues. CDR3 region: CASSRVEQGNEAFF. The CDR3 DNA reads TGCGCCAGCAGCCGAGTTGAACAGGGTAATGAAGCTTTCTTT.

This clonotype turned up a few times. This chain links TRBV6-2 or TRBV6-3 with TRBJ2-3, with D possibly matching TRBD1 (6 bases). CDR3 length: 15 amino acids. Looked up from germline, CDR1 is MNHEY and CDR2 is SVGEGT. V lost 0 bases to trimming and J lost 2 bases, with 9 bases between them. CDR3 sequence reads: CASSYSNRVTDTQYF. The CDR3 DNA reads as TGTGCCAGCAGTTACTCGAACAGGGTCACAGATACGCAGTATTTT.

The V call is TRBV20-1, the J call TRBJ2-1, with no clear D. There are 14 residues in the CDR3. CDR1 is DFQATT and CDR2 is SNEGSKA in the germline V gene (reference sequence). Deletions cut 0 bases from V and 3 bases from J, with 9 bases between. CDR3 in amino acids: CSARDLGHYNEQFF. CDR3 sequence (DNA): TGCAGTGCTAGAGATTTAGGGCACTACAATGAGCAGTTCTTC.

This clonotype was detected only a few times. V is TRBV3-1 and J is TRBJ2-5; possibly TRBD2 for D (6 bases). The germline V gene encodes CDR1 LGHDT and CDR2 YNNKEL (reference sequence). Trimming pared 0 bases from V and 4 bases from J, leaving 12 bases between. The CDR3 consists of 15 residues. The CDR3 coding sequence is TGTGCCAGCAGCCAAGAAGCGGGTGGCCCAGAGACCCAGTACTTC. The encoded protein is CASSQEAGGPETQYF.

The gene calls are TRBV7-9 and TRBJ1-1, with D unclear. Trimming took off 5 bases at V and 11 bases at J, with 15 bases between the two ends. Germline CDR1 reads SEHNR; CDR2 reads FQNEAQ (reference sequence). This CDR3 is built from 12 residues. CDR3 in amino acids: CASSTTQSVAFF. CDR3 in DNA: TGTGCCAGCAGCACGACGCAATCTGTGGCTTTCTTT.

This clonotype was counted ten times or more. The chain employs TRBV7-9 and TRBJ2-3, with 7 bases matching TRBD1. The CDR3 contains 14 residues. V was clipped by 7 bases and J by 2 bases; unmatched bases: 6. The germline gives CDR1 SEHNR, CDR2 FQNEAQ (reference sequence). In DNA form, the CDR3 reads TGTGCCAGCACCCCGGGACAGACCACAGATACGCAGTATTTT. Translating it yields CASTPGQTTDTQYF.

The chain is built from TRBV6-1 and TRBJ2-7; 8 nucleotides align to TRBD1. This CDR3 region has 13 residues. V dropped 6 bases and J dropped 5; count of bases not matched to a gene: 6. Germline V gives CDR1 MNHNS, CDR2 SASEGT. CDR3 nucleotide sequence: TGTGCCAGCAGACCAACAGGGGGTCACGAGCAGTACGTC. This gives the protein CASRPTGGHEQYV.

This clonotype has just a few counts. This rearrangement joins TRBV7-2 to TRBJ2-2; tentative D call: TRBD1 (6 bases). The germline V and J ends were trimmed by 5 bases and 4 bases, with 14 bases remaining between them. The CDR3 length is 15 residues. Germline V CDR1 and CDR2: SGHTA, FQGNSA. CDR3 DNA: TGTGCCAGCAGCCTGAGACAGGTAGCCACCGGGGAGCTGTTTTTT. This codes for CASSLRQVATGELFF.

The rearrangement joins TRBV7-6 to TRBJ2-3; TRBD2 aligns across 9 bases. CDR3 size: 16 residues. Unmatched junction bases numbered 9, after V lost 3 bases and J lost 5 bases. Germline V gives CDR1 SGHVS, CDR2 FNYEAQ. The CDR3: CASSFGSSGGRDTQYF. The CDR3 DNA sequence: TGTGCCAGCAGCTTCGGAAGTAGCGGGGGCAGAGATACGCAGTATTTT.

This chain joins TRBV7-2 and TRBJ1-5; D unclear. Germline CDR1 SGHTA, CDR2 FQGNSA. The CDR3 extends over 14 amino acids. V lost 6 bases, J lost 6 bases, and 15 bases lay in between. CDR3 amino acids: CASSGREGSQPQHF. The DNA for the CDR3 is TGTGCCAGCAGTGGACGGGAGGGCAGTCAGCCCCAGCATTTT. Filled out from reference TRBV7-2 and TRBJ1-5, the complete variable domain reads GAGVSQSPSNKVTEKGKDVELRCDPISGHTALYWYRQSLGQGLEFLIYFQGNSAPDKSGLPSDRFSAERTGGSVSTLTIQRTQQEDSAVYLCASSGREGSQPQHFGDGTRLSIL.

J is TRBJ2-6 and V is TRBV7-9; a weak D match, TRBD2 (5 bases). V was pared by 1 base and J by 1 base, with 20 bases between. CDR1 SEHNR and CDR2 FQNEAQ come from the germline V gene (reference sequence). This CDR3 has 20 amino acids. This CDR3 reads CASSLGGARRSTSGANVLTF. The CDR3 DNA sequence: TGTGCCAGCAGCTTAGGGGGAGCAAGGAGGAGTACTTCTGGGGCCAACGTCCTGACTTTC.

This clonotype was seen repeatedly, ten times or more. The V gene is TRBV11-2, the J gene TRBJ1-1, with no clear D. CDR3 size: 11 residues. Germline V gives CDR1 SGHAT, CDR2 FQNNGV. Trimming shortened V by 1 base and J by 11 bases, and 8 bases separated the two germline ends. The DNA for the CDR3 is TGTGCCAGCAGCTTAGTAGGGTGGGCTTTCTTT. Translating gives CASSLVGWAFF. The whole variable domain, remainder taken from reference TRBV11-2 and TRBJ1-1, is EAGVAQSPRYKIIEKRQSVAFWCNPISGHATLYWYQQILGQGPKLLIQFQNNGVVDDSQLPKDRFSAERLKGVDSTLKIQPAKLEDSAVYLCASSLVGWAFFGQGTRLTVV.

The table lists this clonotype with a few counts. V and J are TRBV6-2 or TRBV6-3 and TRBJ2-1, with 9 bases lining up with TRBD2. V shed 5 bases and J 5 bases; nucleotides not matched to a gene: 10. Germline CDR1 is MNHEY and CDR2 is SVGEGT. The CDR3 runs to 16 residues. DNA of the CDR3: TGTGCCAGCAGTATGTGGATAGCGGGGGCTCACAATGAGCAGTTCTTC. Translated, it gives CASSMWIAGAHNEQFF.

This clonotype has ten or more counts. The chain employs TRBV5-1 and TRBJ1-1; D ambiguous. Trimming removed 1 base at V and 3 bases at J, with 7 bases between. The germline CDR1 and CDR2 sequences are SGHRS and YFSETQ. There are 13 residues in the CDR3. The CDR3 protein is CASSLLAYTEAFF. In nucleotides, the CDR3 is TGCGCCAGCAGCTTGCTGGCCTACACTGAAGCTTTCTTT.

The chain uses TRBV6-6 and TRBJ1-1; D may be TRBD1 (5 bases). The CDR3 loop spans 14 amino acids. Trimming removed 2 bases at V and 3 bases at J, with 10 bases between. Per the germline V gene, CDR1 is MNHNY and CDR2 is SVGAGI (reference sequence). CDR3 in amino acids: CASSYPPRDTEAFF. CDR3 nucleotides: TGTGCCAGCAGTTACCCCCCCAGGGACACTGAAGCTTTCTTT.

V usage is TRBV28 and J usage is TRBJ2-7; 8 bases line up with TRBD1. The junction had 10 bases not matched to a gene; V was cut back by 6 bases and J by 6 bases. Per the germline V gene, CDR1 is MDHEN and CDR2 is SYDVKM. The CDR3 is made up of 14 amino acids. The CDR3 bases are TGTGCCAGCAGGGCCTCGGACAGGGCCCCCGAGCAGTACGTC. Translation gives CASRASDRAPEQYV.

This clonotype was counted a few times. The V and J genes are TRBV7-6 and TRBJ2-7, with 10 nucleotides matching TRBD1. V trimming: 5 bases; J trimming: 6 bases; junction bases outside the gene matches: 13. Germline CDR1 reads SGHVS; CDR2 reads FNYEAQ. This CDR3 has 16 amino acids. The CDR3 protein is CASSPSPGTGACEQYV. In DNA, the CDR3 is TGTGCCAGCAGCCCCAGCCCCGGGACAGGGGCTTGCGAGCAGTACGTC.

This chain connects TRBV18 to TRBJ2-7, with 7 bases identical to TRBD1. The germline gives CDR1 KGHSH, CDR2 LQKENI. The CDR3 is made up of 15 amino acids. Unmatched junction bases numbered 10, after V lost 4 bases and J lost 4 bases. CDR3 region: CASSRTGTDRYEQYF. The CDR3 DNA reads TGTGCCAGCTCACGAACCGGGACAGACCGTTACGAGCAGTACTTC.

The rearrangement links TRBV20-1 to TRBJ2-5; D is perhaps TRBD1 (5 bases). Germline V gene lookup returns CDR1 DFQATT and CDR2 SNEGSKA (reference sequence). V dropped 4 bases and J dropped 1 base, with 10 bases sitting between them. The length of the CDR3 is 13 residues. CDR3 in amino acids: CSAKLTAQETQYF. The CDR3 DNA follows: TGCAGTGCTAAGCTGACAGCCCAAGAGACCCAGTACTTC.

This rearrangement joins TRBV20-1 to TRBJ2-2; D is perhaps TRBD2 (6 bases). The germline V and J ends were trimmed by 3 bases and 9 bases, with 11 bases remaining between them. CDR3 length equals 12 residues. Germline loops: CDR1 DFQATT, CDR2 SNEGSKA (reference sequence). CDR3 nucleotides: TGCAGTGCTAGGCGCGGGGCCCGGGAGCTGTTTTTT. This encodes CSARRGARELFF.

This clonotype was observed many times. The chain links TRBV3-1 to TRBJ2-1, with TRBD2 identical over 9 bases. The CDR3 is 16 amino acids. After removal of 3 bases from V and 4 bases from J, the junction contained 7 bases not matched to a gene. Per the germline V gene, CDR1 is LGHDT and CDR2 is YNNKEL (reference sequence). The DNA of the CDR3 is TGTGCCAGCAGCCAGTACGCGGGGGGGGCATACAATGAGCAGTTCTTC. Translating gives CASSQYAGGAYNEQFF.

Many counts were recorded for this clonotype. The rearrangement uses TRBV6-2 or TRBV6-3 and TRBJ2-7; no clear D. From germline, CDR1 is MNHEY and CDR2 SVGEGT. The V end was cut by 6 bases, the J end by 0 bases, with 3 bases between. This CDR3 has 11 residues. CDR3 amino acids: CASSPSYEQYF. As DNA, the CDR3 is TGTGCCAGCAGCCCCTCCTACGAGCAGTACTTC.

CDR3 in amino acids: CASTVGDTQYF. The CDR3 bases are TGTGCCAGTACGGTAGGAGATACGCAGTATTTT. This sequence joins TRBV2 and TRBJ2-3; no definite D call. The germline gives CDR1 SNHLY, CDR2 FYNNEI. V was shortened by 9 bases and J by 5 bases, with 9 bases between the two germline ends. There are 11 residues in the CDR3.

Only a few counts were recorded for this clonotype. The chain is built from TRBV6-5 and TRBJ2-3; D not resolved. The ends were cut back, 2 bases at V and 5 bases at J, with 11 bases in the middle. The length of the CDR3 is 14 residues. Germline lookup yields CDR1 MNHEY and CDR2 SVGAGI. CDR3: CASSYGVSGDTQYF. In DNA form, the CDR3 reads TGTGCCAGCAGTTACGGGGTTTCTGGAGATACGCAGTATTTT.

V and J are TRBV20-1 and TRBJ2-3; the D is unclear. Germline values: CDR1 DFQATT, CDR2 SNEGSKA (reference sequence). Trimming shortened V by 6 bases and J by 0 bases, and 13 bases separated the two germline ends. The CDR3 totals 14 residues. The CDR3 sequence is CSAPPHPSTDTQYF. The DNA for the CDR3 is TGCAGTGCCCCGCCTCACCCTAGCACAGATACGCAGTATTTT.